This T cell receptor (beta chain) comes out of a study of T cell repertoires in cytomegalovirus infection. As for the study in general: Used in the study were CMV epitopes, some recently identified and HLA-C-restricted, others well-studied and HLA-B-restricted. An indication of both CMV infection and matching HLA type came from public TCR beta signatures.

This clonotype was observed at least ten times. Its specificity is not known. V shed 4 bases and J shed 4 bases, with 10 bases lying between them. CDR1 is SGHTA and CDR2 is FQGNSA in the germline V gene. The CDR3 is made up of 13 amino acids. From the reads, TCRdb called clonotypes with MiXCR, one entry per CDR3 protein. The sample gives hundreds of thousands of distinct CDR3 sequences, 30% to 40% of which show up once; 17% is in the top ten. The sample consisted of cultured PBMCs, taken from culture after CMV antigen stimulation. The TCR was taken from a human donor in good health (CMV status not recorded). Some clones in this sample may be carry-over from other donors' samples. V is TRBV7-2 and J is TRBJ1-2; perhaps TRBD1 as D (5 bases). DNA of the CDR3: TGTGCCAGCAGCTCCAGGGAAGGCTATGGCTACACCTTC. Encoded protein: CASSSREGYGYTF. The complete variable domain, with remaining parts taken from reference TRBV7-2 and TRBJ1-2, reads GAGVSQSPSNKVTEKGKDVELRCDPISGHTALYWYRQSLGQGLEFLIYFQGNSAPDKSGLPSDRFSAERTGGSVSTLTIQRTQQEDSAVYLCASSSREGYGYTFGSGTRLTVV.